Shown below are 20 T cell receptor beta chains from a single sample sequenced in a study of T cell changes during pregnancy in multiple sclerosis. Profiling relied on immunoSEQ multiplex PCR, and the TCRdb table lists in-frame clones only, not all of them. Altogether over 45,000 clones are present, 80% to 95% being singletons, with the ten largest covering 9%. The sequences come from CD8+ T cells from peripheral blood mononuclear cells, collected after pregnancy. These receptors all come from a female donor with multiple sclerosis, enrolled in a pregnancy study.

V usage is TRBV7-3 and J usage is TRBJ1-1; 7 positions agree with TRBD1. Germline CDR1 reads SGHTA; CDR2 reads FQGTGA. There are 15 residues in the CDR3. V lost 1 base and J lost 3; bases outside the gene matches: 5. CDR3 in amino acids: CASSLRPDRDTEAFF. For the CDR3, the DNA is TGTGCCAGCAGCTTAAGGCCCGACAGGGACACTGAAGCTTTCTTT.

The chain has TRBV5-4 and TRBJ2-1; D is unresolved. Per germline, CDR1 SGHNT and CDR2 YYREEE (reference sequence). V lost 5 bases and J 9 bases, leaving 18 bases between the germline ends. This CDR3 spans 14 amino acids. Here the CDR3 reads CASRIYKKSVEQFF. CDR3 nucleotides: TGTGCCAGCAGAATATACAAAAAGTCTGTTGAGCAGTTCTTC.

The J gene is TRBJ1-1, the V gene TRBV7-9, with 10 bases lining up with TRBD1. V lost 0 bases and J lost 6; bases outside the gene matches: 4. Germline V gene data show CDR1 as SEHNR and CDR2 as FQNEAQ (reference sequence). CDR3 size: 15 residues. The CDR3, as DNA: TGTGCCAGCAGCTTAGCCGGGACAGGGGCCTCTGAAGCTTTCTTT. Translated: CASSLAGTGASEAFF.

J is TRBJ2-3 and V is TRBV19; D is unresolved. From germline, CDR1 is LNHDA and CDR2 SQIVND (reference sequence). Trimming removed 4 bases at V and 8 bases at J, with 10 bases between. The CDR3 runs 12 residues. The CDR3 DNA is TGTGCCAGTAGTACTCCCGTTTTTACGCAGTATTTT. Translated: CASSTPVFTQYF. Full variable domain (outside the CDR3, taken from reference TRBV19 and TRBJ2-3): DGGITQSPKYLFRKEGQNVTLSCEQNLNHDAMYWYRQDPGQGLRLIYYSQIVNDFQKGDIAEGYSVSREKKESFPLTVTSAQKNPTAFYLCASSTPVFTQYFGPGTRLTVL.

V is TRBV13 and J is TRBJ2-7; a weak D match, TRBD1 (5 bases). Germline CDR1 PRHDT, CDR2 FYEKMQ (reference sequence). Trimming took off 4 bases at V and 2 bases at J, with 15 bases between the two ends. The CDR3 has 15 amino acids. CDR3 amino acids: CASSSSLDNPYEQYF. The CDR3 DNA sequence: TGTGCCAGCAGCTCCTCCCTGGACAATCCCTACGAGCAGTACTTC.

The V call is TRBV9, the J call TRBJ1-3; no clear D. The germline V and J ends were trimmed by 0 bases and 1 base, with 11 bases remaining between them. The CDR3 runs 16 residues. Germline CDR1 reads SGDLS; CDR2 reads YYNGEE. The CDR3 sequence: CASSVVGEGSGNTIYF. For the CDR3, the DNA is TGTGCCAGCAGCGTAGTGGGTGAGGGTTCTGGAAACACCATATATTTT.

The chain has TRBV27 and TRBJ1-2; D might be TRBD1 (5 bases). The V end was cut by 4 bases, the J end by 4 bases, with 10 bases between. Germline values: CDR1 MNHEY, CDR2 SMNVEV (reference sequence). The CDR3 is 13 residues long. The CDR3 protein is CASSYSDTYGYTF. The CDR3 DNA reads TGTGCCAGCAGTTATTCGGACACCTATGGCTACACCTTC.

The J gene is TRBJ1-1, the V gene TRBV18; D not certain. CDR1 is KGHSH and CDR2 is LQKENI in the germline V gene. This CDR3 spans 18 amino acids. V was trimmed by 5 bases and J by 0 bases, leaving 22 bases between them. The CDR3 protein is CASSRAGSATMMNTEAFF. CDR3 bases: TGTGCCAGCTCAAGGGCTGGGAGTGCCACCATGATGAACACTGAAGCTTTCTTT.

The CDR3 reads CASSDPGNGRGVYNEQFF. The CDR3 nucleotides read TGTGCCAGCAGTGACCCCGGGAATGGGCGGGGGGTCTACAATGAGCAGTTCTTC. The chain combines TRBV2 with TRBJ2-1, with TRBD2 identical over 8 bases. Germline V gene data show CDR1 as SNHLY and CDR2 as FYNNEI. Unmatched junction bases numbered 13, after V lost 3 bases and J lost 3 bases. The CDR3 runs to 18 residues.

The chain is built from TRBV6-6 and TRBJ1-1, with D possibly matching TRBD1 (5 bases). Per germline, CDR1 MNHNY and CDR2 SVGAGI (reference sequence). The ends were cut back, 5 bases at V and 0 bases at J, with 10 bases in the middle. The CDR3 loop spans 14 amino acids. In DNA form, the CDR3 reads TGTGCCAGCAGTCGCGGGGCGGTGAACACTGAAGCTTTCTTT. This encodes CASSRGAVNTEAFF.

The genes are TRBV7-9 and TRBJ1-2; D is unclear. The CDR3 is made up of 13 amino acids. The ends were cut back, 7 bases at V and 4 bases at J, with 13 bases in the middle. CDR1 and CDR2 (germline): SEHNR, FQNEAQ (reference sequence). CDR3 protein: CASNSHQVYGYTF. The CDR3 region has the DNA TGTGCCAGCAACTCTCACCAAGTCTATGGCTACACCTTC.

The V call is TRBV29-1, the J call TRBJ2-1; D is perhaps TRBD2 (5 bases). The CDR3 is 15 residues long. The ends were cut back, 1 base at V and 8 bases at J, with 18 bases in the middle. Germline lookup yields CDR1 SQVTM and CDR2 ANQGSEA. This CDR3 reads CSVEGTVLGVDEQFF. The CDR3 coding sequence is TGCAGCGTTGAAGGAACGGTACTAGGAGTCGATGAGCAGTTCTTC.

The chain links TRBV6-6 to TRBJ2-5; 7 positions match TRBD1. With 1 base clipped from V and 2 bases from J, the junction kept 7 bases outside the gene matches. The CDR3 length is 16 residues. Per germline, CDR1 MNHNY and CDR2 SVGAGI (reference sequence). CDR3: CASSYWGRGQQETQYF. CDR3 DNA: TGTGCCAGCAGTTACTGGGGCAGGGGACAGCAAGAGACCCAGTACTTC.

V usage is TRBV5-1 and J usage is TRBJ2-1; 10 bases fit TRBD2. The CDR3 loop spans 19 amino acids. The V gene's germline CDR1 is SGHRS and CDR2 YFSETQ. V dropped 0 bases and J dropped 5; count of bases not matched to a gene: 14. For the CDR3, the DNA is TGCGCCAGCAGCTTGGGATTAGCGGGAGGCCATTTAGTAGACAATGAGCAGTTCTTC. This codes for CASSLGLAGGHLVDNEQFF. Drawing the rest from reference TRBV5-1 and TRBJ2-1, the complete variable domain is KAGVTQTPRYLIKTRGQQVTLSCSPISGHRSVSWYQQTPGQGLQFLFEYFSETQRNKGNFPGRFSGRQFSNSRSEMNVSTLELGDSALYLCASSLGLAGGHLVDNEQFFGPGTRLTVL.

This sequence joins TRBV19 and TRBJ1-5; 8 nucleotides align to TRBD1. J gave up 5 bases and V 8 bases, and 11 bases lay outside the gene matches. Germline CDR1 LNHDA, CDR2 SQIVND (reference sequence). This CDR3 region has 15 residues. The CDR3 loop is CASGGGRGLDQPQHF. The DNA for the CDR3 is TGTGCCAGTGGGGGAGGCAGGGGGCTCGATCAGCCCCAGCATTTT.

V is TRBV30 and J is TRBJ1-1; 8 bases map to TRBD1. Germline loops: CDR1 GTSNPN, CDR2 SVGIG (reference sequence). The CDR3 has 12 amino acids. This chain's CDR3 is CALGQEGTEAFF. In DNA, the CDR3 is TGTGCGTTGGGACAGGAGGGGACTGAAGCTTTCTTT.

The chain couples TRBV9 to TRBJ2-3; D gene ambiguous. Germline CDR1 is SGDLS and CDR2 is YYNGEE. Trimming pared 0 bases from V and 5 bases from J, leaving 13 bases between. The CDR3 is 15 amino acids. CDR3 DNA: TGTGCCAGCAGCGTAGGAGGTGAGCCGGGAGATACGCAGTATTTT. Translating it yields CASSVGGEPGDTQYF.

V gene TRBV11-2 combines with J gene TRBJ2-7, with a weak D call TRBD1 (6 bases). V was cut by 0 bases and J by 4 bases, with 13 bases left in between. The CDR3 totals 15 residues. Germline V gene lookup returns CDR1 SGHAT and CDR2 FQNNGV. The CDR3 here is CASSLDEQGRYEQYF. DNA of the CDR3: TGTGCCAGCAGCTTAGATGAACAGGGACGGTACGAGCAGTACTTC.

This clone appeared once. The DNA of the CDR3 is TGCAGCGTCGCGACAGGGTTATCCTACAATGAGCAGTTCTTC. Residues: CSVATGLSYNEQFF. The chain uses TRBV29-1 and TRBJ2-1; 7 nucleotides match TRBD1. The CDR3 consists of 14 residues. V was clipped by 6 bases and J by 1 base; unmatched bases: 6. Germline V gives CDR1 SQVTM, CDR2 ANQGSEA.

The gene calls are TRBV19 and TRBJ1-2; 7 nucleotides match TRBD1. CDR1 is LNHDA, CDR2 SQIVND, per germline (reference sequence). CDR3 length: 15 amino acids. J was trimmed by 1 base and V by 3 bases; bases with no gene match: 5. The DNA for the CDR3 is TGTGCCAGTAGTATCAGGGACAGCGTTAACTATGGCTACACCTTC. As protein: CASSIRDSVNYGYTF.